The following is a T cell receptor (beta chain) sequence with its context. This record belongs to a study of identifying expanded T cells in peripheral blood. V lost 7 bases to trimming and J lost 0 bases; unmatched junction nucleotides: 1. This CDR3 has 13 residues. Germline CDR1 and CDR2: SNHLY and FYNNEI. Profiled with immunoSEQ multiplex PCR; TCRdb holds only in-frame clones, not every one. Of approximately 83,000 clones in the sample, approximately 84% were seen once. This receptor was taken from a person between 18 and 75 years old in good health. The V call is TRBV2, the J call TRBJ2-3; TRBD2 matches 7 bases. The sample comprised blood. The CDR3 bases are TGTGCCAGCATGCGGGAGAGCACAGATACGCAGTATTTT. It specifies CASMRESTDTQYF.